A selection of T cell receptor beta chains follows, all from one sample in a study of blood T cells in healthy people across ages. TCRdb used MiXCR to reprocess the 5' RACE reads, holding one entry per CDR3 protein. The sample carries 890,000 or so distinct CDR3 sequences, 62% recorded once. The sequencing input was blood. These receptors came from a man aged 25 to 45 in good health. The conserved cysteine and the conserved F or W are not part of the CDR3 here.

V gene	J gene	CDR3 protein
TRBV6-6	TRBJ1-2	ASSYQRTPDGYT
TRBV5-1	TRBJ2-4	ASSFGEADIQY
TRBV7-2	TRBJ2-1	ASSPHGTSGRNEQF
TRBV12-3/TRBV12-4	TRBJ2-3	ASSLVGDFTDTQY
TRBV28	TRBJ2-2	ASVTGLGAGELF
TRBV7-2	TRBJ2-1	ACSLGGWSGGAPEQF
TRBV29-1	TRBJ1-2	SVRTVSNYGYT
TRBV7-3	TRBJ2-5	ASSSTTGAETQY
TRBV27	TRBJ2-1	ASSLTRQPAEQF
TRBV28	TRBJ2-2	ASSLSATGTGRRELF
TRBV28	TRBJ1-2	ASSTGQAAYGYT
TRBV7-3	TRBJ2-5	ASSLGGGLASETQY
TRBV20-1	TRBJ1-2	SASRRTEYYGYT
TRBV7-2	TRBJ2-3	ASSSSLGGLITDTQY
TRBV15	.	ATSRDLAGWETQY
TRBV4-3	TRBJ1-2	ASSQSRLNYGYT
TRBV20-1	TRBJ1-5	SARDGSVRGGNQPQH
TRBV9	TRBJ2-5	ASSTGLAGSETQY
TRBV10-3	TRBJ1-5	AISVGDRGQPQH
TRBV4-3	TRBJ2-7	ASSQGHPPSYEQY
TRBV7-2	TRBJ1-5	ASSQTGANRQPQH
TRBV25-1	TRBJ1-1	ASRRTGMNTEAF
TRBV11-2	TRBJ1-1	ASRPVGRSRGTEAF
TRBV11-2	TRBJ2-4	ASSPRTDGNIQY
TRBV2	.	ASSFDRGPTYEQY
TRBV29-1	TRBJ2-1	SVDPLAGGPNEQF
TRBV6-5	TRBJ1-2	ASKPGEDYGYT
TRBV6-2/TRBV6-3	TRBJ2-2	ASSAYQGTGELF
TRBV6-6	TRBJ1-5	ASIPNEKGNQPQH
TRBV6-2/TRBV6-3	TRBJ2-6	ASRMDRGGPGANVLT
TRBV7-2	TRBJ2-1	ASSLVHPGQGAYGEQF
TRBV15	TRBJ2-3	ATSRQRGGADTQY
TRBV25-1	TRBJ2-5	ASSELGLGGQGTQY
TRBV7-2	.	ASSPMLVSGGRETQY
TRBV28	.	ASSFSHDYEQY